Listed below are T cell receptor beta chains from one sample, sequenced in a study of blood T cell repertoires in COVID-19. Clones were sequenced by immunoSEQ multiplex PCR, and TCRdb holds only the in-frame ones, with some missing. The sample includes 350,000 to 400,000 clones, about nine tenths seen only once; the top ten take 1.5% to 2%. The sample taken for sequencing was PBMCs or T cells enriched from blood (not recorded which). Every receptor here comes from a woman aged 25 to 39 who had recovered from COVID-19. CDR3s include the opening cysteine and the closing phenylalanine or tryptophan. Each record gives: J gene, D gene, V gene, CDR3 length, CDR3 DNA, CDR3 protein. The D gene is left open where the match is weak.

>TRBJ1-2|.|TRBV9|14
TGTGCCAGCAGCCCCTCCCCAGTTAACTATGGCTACACCTTC
CASSPSPVNYGYTF
>TRBJ1-5|.|TRBV24-1|16
TGTGCCACCAGTGATCGCCATGAGGGCGGCAATCAGCCCCAGCATTTT
CATSDRHEGGNQPQHF
>TRBJ2-7|.|TRBV27|15
TGTGCCAGCAGTTCCCACGGCGGTTCTACCTACGAGCAGTACTTC
CASSSHGGSTYEQYF
>TRBJ2-5|.|TRBV30|13
TGTGCCTGGAGTTGGCAGGGTGGAGTGACCCAGTACTTC
CAWSWQGGVTQYF
>TRBJ2-1|TRBD2|TRBV5-6|15
TGTGCCAGCAGCTTGGCGGGGGGTGGCTACAATGAGCAGTTCTTC
CASSLAGGGYNEQFF
>TRBJ1-2|.|TRBV25-1|12
TGTGCCAGCAGTGAAACTACCTATGGCTACACCTTC
CASSETTYGYTF
>TRBJ2-2|.|TRBV7-9|14
TGTGCCAGCAGCCCCGCAGGGAACACCGGGGAGCTGTTTTTT
CASSPAGNTGELFF
>TRBJ1-6|TRBD1|TRBV6-5|15
TGTGCCAGCAGACTTGACAGGGCCCGCAATTCACCCCTCCACTTT
CASRLDRARNSPLHF
>TRBJ1-1|.|TRBV3-1/TRBV3-2|14
TGTGCCAGCAGCCCGTACGTGGACATCACTGAAGCTTTCTTT
CASSPYVDITEAFF
>TRBJ2-7|TRBD1|TRBV7-9|13
TGTGCCACCTCCGGGACAGGAGGCTACGAGCAGTACTTC
CATSGTGGYEQYF
>TRBJ1-5|.|TRBV25-1|14
TGTGCCAGCAGTGAGGCAGGCAGCAATCAGCCCCAGCATTTT
CASSEAGSNQPQHF
>TRBJ1-3|TRBD1|TRBV6-5|14
TGTGCCAGCATTCGGGACAGAGTCGTTAACACCATATATTTT
CASIRDRVVNTIYF